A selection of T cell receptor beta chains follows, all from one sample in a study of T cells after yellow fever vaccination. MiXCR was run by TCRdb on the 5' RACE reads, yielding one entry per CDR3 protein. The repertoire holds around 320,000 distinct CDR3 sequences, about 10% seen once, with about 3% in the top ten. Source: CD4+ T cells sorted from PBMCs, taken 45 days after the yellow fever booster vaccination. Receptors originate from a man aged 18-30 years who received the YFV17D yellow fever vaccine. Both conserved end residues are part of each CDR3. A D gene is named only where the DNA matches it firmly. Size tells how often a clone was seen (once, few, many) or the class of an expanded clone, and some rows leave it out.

CDR3 protein: CASSLVGDNEQFF
CDR3 DNA: TGCGCCAGCAGCTTGGTCGGCGACAATGAGCAGTTCTTC
clone size: many
J gene: TRBJ2-1
CDR3 length: 13
V gene: TRBV5-1
D gene: NA

CDR3 protein: CATSTIPGATNTEAFF
CDR3 DNA: TGTGCCACCAGCACAATCCCAGGGGCTACGAACACTGAAGCTTTCTTT
clone size: NA
J gene: TRBJ1-1
CDR3 length: 16
V gene: TRBV15
D gene: NA

CDR3 protein: CASSLGYGNIQYF
CDR3 DNA: TGTGCCAGCAGCCTCGGGTATGGCAACATTCAGTACTTC
clone size: few
J gene: TRBJ2-4
CDR3 length: 13
V gene: TRBV7-9
D gene: NA

CDR3 protein: CASSRGRGETQYF
CDR3 DNA: TGCGCCAGCAGCAGGGGGCGCGGAGAGACCCAGTACTTC
clone size: many
J gene: TRBJ2-5
CDR3 length: 13
V gene: TRBV5-1
D gene: TRBD1

CDR3 protein: CASRQGHGNTIYF
CDR3 DNA: TGTGCCAGCAGACAGGGTCATGGAAACACCATATATTTT
clone size: NA
J gene: TRBJ1-3
CDR3 length: 13
V gene: TRBV11-2
D gene: NA

CDR3 protein: CASSLGLAESTDTQYF
CDR3 DNA: TGCGCCAGCAGCTTGGGTCTAGCGGAGAGCACAGATACGCAGTATTTT
clone size: NA
J gene: TRBJ2-3
CDR3 length: 16
V gene: TRBV5-1
D gene: TRBD2

CDR3 protein: CASGKGGTGELFF
CDR3 DNA: TGTGCCAGCGGCAAGGGGGGGACAGGGGAGCTGTTTTTT
clone size: many
J gene: TRBJ2-2
CDR3 length: 13
V gene: TRBV28
D gene: NA

CDR3 protein: CASSLVSYSGGEQFF
CDR3 DNA: TGTGCCAGCAGCTTAGTTTCTTACTCTGGAGGTGAGCAGTTCTTC
clone size: few
J gene: TRBJ2-1
CDR3 length: 15
V gene: TRBV7-2
D gene: NA

CDR3 protein: CASSPVRAADTQYF
CDR3 DNA: TGTGCCAGCAGCCCGGTGAGGGCCGCTGATACGCAGTATTTT
clone size: NA
J gene: TRBJ2-3
CDR3 length: 14
V gene: TRBV7-2
D gene: NA

CDR3 protein: CASSAGGEETQYF
CDR3 DNA: TGCGCCAGCAGTGCTGGGGGGGAAGAGACCCAGTACTTC
clone size: few
J gene: TRBJ2-5
CDR3 length: 13
V gene: TRBV10-1
D gene: TRBD2